This T cell receptor beta chain is from a study of T cell responses to AZD1222 COVID-19 vaccine. Profiled with immunoSEQ multiplex PCR; TCRdb holds only in-frame clones, not every one. The sample consists of 170,000 or so clones, over 80% of them appearing once. Looked up from germline, CDR1 is SGHRS and CDR2 is YFSETQ. The CDR3 covers 14 residues. The V end was cut by 4 bases, the J end by 3 bases, with 13 bases between. The genes are TRBV5-1 and TRBJ2-5; no clear D. The TCR originated in an adult who received the MenACWY meningococcal vaccine as a control. The sequenced sample was peripheral blood, obtained 28 days after the second dose of the MenACWY control vaccine. The DNA of the CDR3 is TGCGCCAGCAGCCCGAAACCCCCGAAAGAGACCCAGTACTTC. This sequence encodes CASSPKPPKETQYF.